This TCR beta chain is from a study of blood T cell repertoires in COVID-19. For the study at large: Samples taken during acute and convalescent COVID-19 were collected in the United States, Italy and Spain. PBMCs, B-cell-depleted T cells, or T cells were the source of the cDNA or gDNA that made up the material.

In the original analysis: Quantification of nucleated cells was approximated via reference gene primer amplification. TCRdb keeps only in-frame clones here, not all; method: immunoSEQ multiplex PCR. D and trimming come from the DNA, and the V and J calls and clone size come from that table. The data contain 50,000 to 55,000 clones, about nine tenths of them singletons. Germline V gene sequence: CDR1 SGHTA, CDR2 FQGNSA. The CDR3 runs 14 residues. Unmatched junction bases numbered 8, after V lost 5 bases and J lost 6 bases. This clone was recorded a few times. The clonotype comes from a middle-aged man with active COVID-19. The sequenced material came from peripheral blood. The chain has TRBV7-2 and TRBJ1-1; 8 bases map to TRBD1. The CDR3 is CASSIGQGFAEAFF. The CDR3 DNA sequence: TGTGCCAGCAGCATAGGACAGGGTTTTGCTGAAGCTTTCTTT.